The T cell receptor beta chain described here comes from a study of T cells after yellow fever vaccination (dated by TCRdb to about 2019). Turning to the overall study: The SMART-Seq v4 Ultra Low Input RNA kit was used to prepare libraries from fractions with low cell numbers. Two healthy male donors, one aged 18 to 30 and one aged 30 to 40 years, made up the cohort. Bulk TCR alpha and beta repertoires were sequenced longitudinally to track T-cell clones before and after primary and booster YFV17D yellow fever vaccination. Blood was collected at multiple timepoints before and after primary and secondary immunization, and bulk PBMC replicates and cell subsets were isolated. What the study reported, not specific to this receptor: The secondary T-cell response was weaker than the primary response but faster, peaking on day 5 instead of day 15. FACS-sorted repertoires could contain abundant contaminating clonotypes from the bulk population, so computational filtering was required. Because the study included only a couple of donors, the extent to which the findings can be generalized is limited. A small share of clonotypes was detected in both CD4 and CD8 compartments, with the overlap likely arising from convergent recombination. Most clones expanded after primary vaccination (almost 97% of CD4 and about 85% of CD8) were re-detected after the booster, suggesting that broad memory maintenance occurred.

The CDR3 contains 15 residues, cysteine and phenylalanine counted. The entry retains the CDR3 DNA only, 45 bases that are in frame from base 1. CDR1 and CDR2, looked up from the germline V gene (reference sequence), are SEHNR and FQNEAQ. At the junction V is shortened by 10 bases and J by 8 bases, with 23 bases in between. TCR cDNA was synthesized by 5'RACE template switching, through which a universal primer site and unique molecular identifiers were introduced. Priming of cDNA synthesis was performed from both the TCR alpha and TCR beta constant segments. Two PCR steps were used to amplify libraries, with sample barcodes and sequencing adapters being added in the second step. Libraries were sequenced on Illumina HiSeq 2500 (2x100 bp) or NovaSeq (2x150 bp). The source study handled its data this way. Demultiplexing of reads and collapsing into UMI consensus sequences were performed with MIGEC, and V(D)J alignment was carried out with MiXCR. Vaccine-responding clonotypes were defined with edgeR using replicate PBMC samples, requiring FDR below 0.01 and a log2 fold change above 5 up to day 15. Each bulk clonotype received a CD4 or CD8 identity based on whether the sequenced CD4 or CD8 repertoire contained that clonotype at higher abundance. Starting from the raw public reads, TCRdb applied fastp trimming at Q25, assembled clones with MiXCR and retained in-frame beta chains. Each entry is one CDR3 protein sequence, shown with its most common DNA and genes. TCRdb assigned the V and J calls; the authors' analysis was not used. The sample has hundreds of thousands of distinct CDR3 sequences on record, 8% to 10% of them singletons. Around 17% of the sample is taken by the ten largest.

The intended sense of this specimen's treatment or condition label: live attenuated yellow fever vaccine strain. At each blood-draw timepoint, two biological replicates of bulk PBMCs were obtained. PBMCs were isolated from peripheral blood using a standard Ficoll-Paque protocol. TriZol was used to extract RNA from bulk PBMCs, from CD4 and CD8 fractions, and from dextramer-positive and dextramer-negative fractions. There are a few counts of this clonotype. Which antigen it targets is not known. There are no base qualities to consult, and no much larger clone falls within one base. The specimen comprised PBMCs, sampled on the day of the first yellow fever vaccination. The source is a man aged 18 to 29 who received the YFV17D yellow fever vaccine. The rearrangement joined TRBV7-9 to TRBJ1-4; tentative D gene TRBD1, with 6 bases matching. The nucleotide sequence is given as TGTGCCAACACCCCCGTCAGGGGCCGAGACGAAAAACTGTTTTTT. Its protein is CANTPVRGRDEKLFF. Full variable domain (CDR3 extended with the reference TRBV7-9 and TRBJ1-4 proteins): DTGVSQNPRHKITKRGQNVTFRCDPISEHNRLYWYRQTLGQGPEFLTYFQNEAQLEKSRLLSDRFSAERPKGSFSTLEIQRTEQGDSAMYLCANTPVRGRDEKLFFGSGTQLSVL.